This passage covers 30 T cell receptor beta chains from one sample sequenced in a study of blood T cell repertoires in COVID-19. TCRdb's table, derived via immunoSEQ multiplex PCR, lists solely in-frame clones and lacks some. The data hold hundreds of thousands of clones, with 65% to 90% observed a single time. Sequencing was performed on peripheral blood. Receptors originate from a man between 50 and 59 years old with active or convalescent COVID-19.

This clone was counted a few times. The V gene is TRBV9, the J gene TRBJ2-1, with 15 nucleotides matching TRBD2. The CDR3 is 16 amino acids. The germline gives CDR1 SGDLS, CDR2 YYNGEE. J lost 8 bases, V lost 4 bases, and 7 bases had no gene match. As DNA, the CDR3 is TGTGCCAGCAGCAAAGGGGGACTAGCGGGAGGTCATGAGCAGTTCTTC. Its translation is CASSKGGLAGGHEQFF.

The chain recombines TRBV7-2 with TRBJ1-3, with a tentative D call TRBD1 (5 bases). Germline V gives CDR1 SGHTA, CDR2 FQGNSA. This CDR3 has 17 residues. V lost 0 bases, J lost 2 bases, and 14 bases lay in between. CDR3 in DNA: TGTGCCAGCAGCTTAGCGGTGGGTAGGGGCCCTGGAAACACCATATATTTT. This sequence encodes CASSLAVGRGPGNTIYF.

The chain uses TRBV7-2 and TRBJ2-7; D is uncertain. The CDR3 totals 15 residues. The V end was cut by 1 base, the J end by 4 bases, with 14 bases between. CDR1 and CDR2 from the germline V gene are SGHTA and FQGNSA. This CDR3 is CASSLGLGVVYEQYF. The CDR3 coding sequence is TGTGCCAGCAGCTTAGGTTTAGGAGTGGTGTACGAGCAGTACTTC.

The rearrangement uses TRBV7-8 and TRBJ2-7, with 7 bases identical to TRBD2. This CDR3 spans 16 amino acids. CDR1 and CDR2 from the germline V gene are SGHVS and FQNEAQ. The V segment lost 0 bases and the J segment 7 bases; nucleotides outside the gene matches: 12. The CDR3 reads CASSLAESSGNREQYF. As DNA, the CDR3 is TGTGCCAGCAGCTTAGCTGAGTCTAGCGGTAACAGGGAGCAGTACTTC. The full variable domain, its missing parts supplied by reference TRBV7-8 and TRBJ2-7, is GAGVSQSPRYKVAKRGQDVALRCDPISGHVSLFWYQQALGQGPEFLTYFQNEAQLDKSGLPSDRFFAERPEGSVSTLKIQRTQQEDSAVYLCASSLAESSGNREQYFGPGTRLTVT.

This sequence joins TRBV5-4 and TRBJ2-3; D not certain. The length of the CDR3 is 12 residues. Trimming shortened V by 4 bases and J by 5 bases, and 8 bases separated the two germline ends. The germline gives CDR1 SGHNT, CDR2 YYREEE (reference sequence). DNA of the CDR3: TGTGCCAGCAGCCTACCCGGAGATACGCAGTATTTT. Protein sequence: CASSLPGDTQYF.

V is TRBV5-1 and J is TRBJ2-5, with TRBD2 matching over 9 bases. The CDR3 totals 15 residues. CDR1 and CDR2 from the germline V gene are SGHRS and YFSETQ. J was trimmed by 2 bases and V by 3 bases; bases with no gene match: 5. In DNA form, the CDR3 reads TGCGCCAGCAGCTACACTAGCGGGTCTCAAGAGACCCAGTACTTC. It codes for CASSYTSGSQETQYF.

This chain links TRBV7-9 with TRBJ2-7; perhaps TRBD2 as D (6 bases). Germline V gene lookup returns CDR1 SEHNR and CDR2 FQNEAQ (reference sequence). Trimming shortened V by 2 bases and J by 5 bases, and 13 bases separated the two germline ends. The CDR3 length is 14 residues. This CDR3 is CASSLLIGGDEQYF. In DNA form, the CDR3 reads TGTGCCAGCAGCTTACTGATTGGAGGGGACGAGCAGTACTTC.

CDR3 nucleotides: TGTGCCATCAGTGAGTCCAGCGGGAGGGAGTATACGCAGTATTTT. Residues: CAISESSGREYTQYF. The gene calls are TRBV10-3 and TRBJ2-3; 10 positions agree with TRBD2. CDR1 is ENHRY and CDR2 is SYGVKD in the germline V gene. CDR3 length equals 15 residues. V shed 0 bases and J 7 bases; nucleotides not matched to a gene: 4.

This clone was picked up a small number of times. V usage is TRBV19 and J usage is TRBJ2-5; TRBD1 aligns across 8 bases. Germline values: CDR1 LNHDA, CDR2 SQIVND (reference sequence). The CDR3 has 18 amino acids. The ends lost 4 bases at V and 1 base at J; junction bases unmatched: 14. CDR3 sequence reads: CASSNRGSGTPLQETQYF. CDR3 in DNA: TGTGCCAGTAGTAACAGGGGGAGCGGTACACCGCTCCAAGAGACCCAGTACTTC.

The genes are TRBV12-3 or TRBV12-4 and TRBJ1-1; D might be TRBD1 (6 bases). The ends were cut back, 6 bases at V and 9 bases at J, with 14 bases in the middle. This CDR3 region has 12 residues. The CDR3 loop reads CASSHEGGKAFF. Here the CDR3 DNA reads TGTGCCAGCAGCCACGAGGGGGGGAAAGCTTTCTTT.

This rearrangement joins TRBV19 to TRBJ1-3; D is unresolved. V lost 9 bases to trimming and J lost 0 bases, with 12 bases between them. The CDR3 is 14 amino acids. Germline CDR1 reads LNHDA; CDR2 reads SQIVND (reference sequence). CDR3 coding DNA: TGTGCCAGCATGGTGGGAGCCTCTGGAAACACCATATATTTT. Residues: CASMVGASGNTIYF.

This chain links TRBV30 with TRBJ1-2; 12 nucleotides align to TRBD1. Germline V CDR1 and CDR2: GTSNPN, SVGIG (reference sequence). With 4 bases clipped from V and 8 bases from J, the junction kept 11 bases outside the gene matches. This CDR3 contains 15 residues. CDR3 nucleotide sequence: TGTGCCTGGACCCAAAGGGACAGGGGGCCGGGAGGCTACACCTTC. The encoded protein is CAWTQRDRGPGGYTF.

CDR3 residues: CSVGGGLKNTEAFF. CDR3 DNA: TGCAGCGTTGGGGGGGGACTCAAGAACACTGAAGCTTTCTTT. The chain carries TRBV29-1 and TRBJ1-1, with D perhaps TRBD1 (5 bases). The CDR3 covers 14 residues. Germline CDR1 SQVTM, CDR2 ANQGSEA. V was cut by 4 bases and J by 1 base, with 13 bases left in between.

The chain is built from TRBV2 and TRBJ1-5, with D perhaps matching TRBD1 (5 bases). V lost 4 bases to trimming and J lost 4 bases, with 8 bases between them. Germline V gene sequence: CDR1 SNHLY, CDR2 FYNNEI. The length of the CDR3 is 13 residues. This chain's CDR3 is CASSGGLNQPQHF. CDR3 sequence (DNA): TGTGCCAGCAGTGGGGGACTAAATCAGCCCCAGCATTTT.

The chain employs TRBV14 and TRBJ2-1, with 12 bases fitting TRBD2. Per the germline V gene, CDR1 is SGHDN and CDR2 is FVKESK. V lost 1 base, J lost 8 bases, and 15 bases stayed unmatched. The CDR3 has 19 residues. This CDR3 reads CASSQVSGRLAGEEDEQFF. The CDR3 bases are TGTGCCAGCAGCCAAGTATCCGGGAGACTAGCGGGAGAGGAAGATGAGCAGTTCTTC.

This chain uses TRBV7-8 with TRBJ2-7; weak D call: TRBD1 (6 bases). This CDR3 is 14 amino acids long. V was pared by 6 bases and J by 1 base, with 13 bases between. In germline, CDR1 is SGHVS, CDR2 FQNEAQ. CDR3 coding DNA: TGTGCCAGCAGGCTCCGGGACACATCCTACGAGCAGTACTTC. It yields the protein CASRLRDTSYEQYF.

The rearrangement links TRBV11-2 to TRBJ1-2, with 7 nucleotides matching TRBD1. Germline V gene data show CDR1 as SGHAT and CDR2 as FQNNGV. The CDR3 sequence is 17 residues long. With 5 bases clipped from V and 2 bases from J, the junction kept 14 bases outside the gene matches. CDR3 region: CASSRGMTGSRNYGYTF. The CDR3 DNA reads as TGTGCCAGCAGCCGGGGAATGACAGGGTCGCGGAACTATGGCTACACCTTC.

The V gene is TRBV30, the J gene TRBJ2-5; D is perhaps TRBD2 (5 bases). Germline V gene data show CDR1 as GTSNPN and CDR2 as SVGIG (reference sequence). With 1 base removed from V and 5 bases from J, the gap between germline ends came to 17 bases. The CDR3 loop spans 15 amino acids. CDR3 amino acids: CAWSGAEIPGETQYF. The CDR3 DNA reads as TGTGCCTGGAGTGGAGCGGAGATCCCGGGGGAGACCCAGTACTTC.

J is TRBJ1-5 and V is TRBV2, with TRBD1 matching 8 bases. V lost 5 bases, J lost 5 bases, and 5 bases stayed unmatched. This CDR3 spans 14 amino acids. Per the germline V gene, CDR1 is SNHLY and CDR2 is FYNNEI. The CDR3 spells CASSRTGQYQPQHF. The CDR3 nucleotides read TGTGCCAGCAGTCGGACAGGGCAGTATCAGCCCCAGCATTTT.

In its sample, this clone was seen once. As DNA, the CDR3 is TGTGCCAGTAGTATGCCGGACGGGGGAGTGGATCCCCAGCATTTT. Translated: CASSMPDGGVDPQHF. This chain uses TRBV19 with TRBJ1-5; TRBD1 is a possible D gene (5 bases). This CDR3 spans 15 amino acids. The V end was cut by 3 bases, the J end by 10 bases, with 19 bases between. Looked up from germline, CDR1 is LNHDA and CDR2 is SQIVND (reference sequence).

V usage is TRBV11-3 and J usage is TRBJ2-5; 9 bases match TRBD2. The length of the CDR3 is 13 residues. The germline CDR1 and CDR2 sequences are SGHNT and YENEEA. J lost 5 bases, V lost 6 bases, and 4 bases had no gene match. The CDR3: CASSPSGGETQYF. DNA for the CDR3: TGTGCCAGCAGTCCCAGCGGGGGGGAGACCCAGTACTTC.

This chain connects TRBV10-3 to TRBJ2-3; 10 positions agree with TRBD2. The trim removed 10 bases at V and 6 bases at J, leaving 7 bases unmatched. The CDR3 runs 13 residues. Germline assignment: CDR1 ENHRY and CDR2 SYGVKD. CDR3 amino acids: CATASGSFDTQYF. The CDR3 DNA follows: TGTGCCACCGCTAGCGGGAGTTTTGATACGCAGTATTTT.

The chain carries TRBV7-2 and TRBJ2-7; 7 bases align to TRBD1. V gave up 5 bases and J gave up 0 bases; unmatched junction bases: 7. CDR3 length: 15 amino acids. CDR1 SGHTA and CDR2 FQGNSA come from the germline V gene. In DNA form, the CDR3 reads TGTGCCAGCAGCAAGGGACAGACCCTCTCCTACGAGCAGTACTTC. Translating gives CASSKGQTLSYEQYF. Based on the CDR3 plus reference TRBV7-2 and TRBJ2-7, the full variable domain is GAGVSQSPSNKVTEKGKDVELRCDPISGHTALYWYRQSLGQGLEFLIYFQGNSAPDKSGLPSDRFSAERTGGSVSTLTIQRTQQEDSAVYLCASSKGQTLSYEQYFGPGTRLTVT.

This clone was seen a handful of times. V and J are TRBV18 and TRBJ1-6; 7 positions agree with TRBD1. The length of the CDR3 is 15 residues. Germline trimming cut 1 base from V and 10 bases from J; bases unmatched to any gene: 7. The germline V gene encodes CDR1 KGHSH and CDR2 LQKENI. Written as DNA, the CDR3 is TGTGCCAGCTCACCACAGGGGGCGATTGGATCACCCCTCCACTTT. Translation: CASSPQGAIGSPLHF.

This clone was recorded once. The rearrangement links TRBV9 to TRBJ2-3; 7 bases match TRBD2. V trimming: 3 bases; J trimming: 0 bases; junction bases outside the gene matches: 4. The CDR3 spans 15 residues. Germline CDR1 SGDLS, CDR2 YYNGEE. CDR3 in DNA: TGTGCCAGCAGCGCCCGCGGGAGTAGCACAGATACGCAGTATTTT. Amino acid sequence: CASSARGSSTDTQYF.

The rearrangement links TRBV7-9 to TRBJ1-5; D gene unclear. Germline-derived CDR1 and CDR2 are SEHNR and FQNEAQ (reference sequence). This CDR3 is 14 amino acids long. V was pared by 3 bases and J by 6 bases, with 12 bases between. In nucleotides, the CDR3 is TGTGCCAGCAGCTTCCAAGAGGTGGGTCAGCCCCAGCATTTT. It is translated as CASSFQEVGQPQHF.

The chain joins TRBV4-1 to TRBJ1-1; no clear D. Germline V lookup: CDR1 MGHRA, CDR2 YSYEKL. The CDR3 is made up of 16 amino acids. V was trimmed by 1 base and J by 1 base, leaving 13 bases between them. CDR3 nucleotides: TGCGCCAGCAGCCAAGGGTTCAAGGGAGCGAACACTGAAGCTTTCTTT. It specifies CASSQGFKGANTEAFF.

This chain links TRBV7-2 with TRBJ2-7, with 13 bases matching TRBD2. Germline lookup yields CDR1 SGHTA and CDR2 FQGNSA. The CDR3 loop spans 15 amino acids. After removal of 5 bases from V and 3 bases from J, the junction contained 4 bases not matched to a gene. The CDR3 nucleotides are TGTGCCAGCAGCCGCACTAGCGGGAGGGACTACGAGCAGTACTTC. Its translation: CASSRTSGRDYEQYF.

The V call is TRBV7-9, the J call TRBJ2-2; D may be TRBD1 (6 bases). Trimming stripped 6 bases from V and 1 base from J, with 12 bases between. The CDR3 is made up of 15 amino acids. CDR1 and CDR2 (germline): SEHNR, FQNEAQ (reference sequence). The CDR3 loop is CASRRDTENTGELFF. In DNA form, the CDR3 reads TGTGCCAGCAGACGGGACACGGAGAACACCGGGGAGCTGTTTTTT.

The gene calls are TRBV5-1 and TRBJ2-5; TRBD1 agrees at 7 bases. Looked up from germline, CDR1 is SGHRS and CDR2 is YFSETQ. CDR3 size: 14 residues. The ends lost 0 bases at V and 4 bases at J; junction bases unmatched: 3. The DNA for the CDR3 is TGCGCCAGCAGCTTGGAAGGGACAGTAGAGACCCAGTACTTC. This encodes CASSLEGTVETQYF.